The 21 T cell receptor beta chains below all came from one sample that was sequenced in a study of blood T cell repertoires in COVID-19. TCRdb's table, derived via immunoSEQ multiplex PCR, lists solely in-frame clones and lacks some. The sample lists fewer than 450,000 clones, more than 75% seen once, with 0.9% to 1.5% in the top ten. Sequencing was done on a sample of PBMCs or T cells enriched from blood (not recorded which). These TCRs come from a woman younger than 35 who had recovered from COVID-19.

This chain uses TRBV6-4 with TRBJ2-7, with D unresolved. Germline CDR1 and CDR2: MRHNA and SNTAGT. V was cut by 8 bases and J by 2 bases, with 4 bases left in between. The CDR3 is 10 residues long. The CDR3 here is CASPTYEQYF. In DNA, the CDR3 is TGTGCCAGCCCAACCTACGAGCAGTACTTC.

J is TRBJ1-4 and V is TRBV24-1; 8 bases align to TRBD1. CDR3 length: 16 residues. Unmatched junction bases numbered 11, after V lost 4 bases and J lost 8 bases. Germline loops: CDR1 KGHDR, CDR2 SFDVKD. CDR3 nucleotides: TGTGCCACCAGTGACCCCCGGACAGGGAGTCACGAAAAACTGTTTTTT. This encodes CATSDPRTGSHEKLFF.

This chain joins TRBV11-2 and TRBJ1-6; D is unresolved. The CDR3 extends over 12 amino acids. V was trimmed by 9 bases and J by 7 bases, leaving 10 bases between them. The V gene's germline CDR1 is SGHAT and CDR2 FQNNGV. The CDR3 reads CARGRRNSPLHF. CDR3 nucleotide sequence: TGTGCCAGGGGGAGGCGGAATTCACCCCTCCACTTT.

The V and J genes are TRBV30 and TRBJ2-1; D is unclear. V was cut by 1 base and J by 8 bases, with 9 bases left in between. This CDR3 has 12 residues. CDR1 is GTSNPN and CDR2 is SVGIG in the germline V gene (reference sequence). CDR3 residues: CAWSDASDEQFF. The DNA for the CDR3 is TGTGCCTGGAGTGATGCAAGCGATGAGCAGTTCTTC.

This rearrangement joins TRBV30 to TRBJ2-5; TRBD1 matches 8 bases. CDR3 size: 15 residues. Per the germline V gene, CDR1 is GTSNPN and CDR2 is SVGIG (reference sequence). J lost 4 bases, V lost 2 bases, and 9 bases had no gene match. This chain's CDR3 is CAWSPLDRGGETQYF. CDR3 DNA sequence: TGTGCCTGGAGTCCCTTAGACAGGGGCGGAGAGACCCAGTACTTC.

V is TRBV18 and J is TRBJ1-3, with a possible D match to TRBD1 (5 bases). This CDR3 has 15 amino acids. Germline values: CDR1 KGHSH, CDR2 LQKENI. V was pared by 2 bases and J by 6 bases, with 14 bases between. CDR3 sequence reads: CASSPNEQVLNTIYF. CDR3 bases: TGTGCCAGCTCACCAAACGAACAGGTTCTAAACACCATATATTTT.

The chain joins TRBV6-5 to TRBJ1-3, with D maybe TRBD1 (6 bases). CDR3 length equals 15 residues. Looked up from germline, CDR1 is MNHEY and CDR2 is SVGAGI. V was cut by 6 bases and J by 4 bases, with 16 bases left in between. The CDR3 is CASSLQGGHGNTIYF. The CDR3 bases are TGTGCCAGCAGCTTACAGGGAGGGCACGGAAACACCATATATTTT.

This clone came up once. CDR3 sequence (DNA): TGTGCCAGCAGCGTAGGGGAGAGGACCTCTGGAAACACCATATATTTT. The encoded protein is CASSVGERTSGNTIYF. The gene calls are TRBV9 and TRBJ1-3; D unclear. Germline CDR1 and CDR2: SGDLS and YYNGEE. Trimming took 0 bases from V and 0 from J, leaving 10 bases between them. The CDR3 is made up of 16 amino acids.

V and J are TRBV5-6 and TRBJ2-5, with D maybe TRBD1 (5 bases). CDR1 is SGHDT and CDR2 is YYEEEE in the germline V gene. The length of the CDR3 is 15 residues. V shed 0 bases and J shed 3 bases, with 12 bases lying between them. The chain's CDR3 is CASSLGISREETQYF. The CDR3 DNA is TGTGCCAGCAGCTTGGGGATATCCAGGGAAGAGACCCAGTACTTC.

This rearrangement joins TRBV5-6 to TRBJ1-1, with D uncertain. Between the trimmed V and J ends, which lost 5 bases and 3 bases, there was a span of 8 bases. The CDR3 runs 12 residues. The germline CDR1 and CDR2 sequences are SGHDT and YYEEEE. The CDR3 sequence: CASSRRDTEAFF. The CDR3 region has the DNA TGTGCCAGCAGTCGGCGGGACACTGAAGCTTTCTTT.

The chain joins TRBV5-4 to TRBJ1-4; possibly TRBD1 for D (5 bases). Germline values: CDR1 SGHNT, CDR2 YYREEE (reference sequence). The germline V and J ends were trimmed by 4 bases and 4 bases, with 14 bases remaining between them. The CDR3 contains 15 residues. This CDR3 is CASSDRTGLNEKLFF. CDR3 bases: TGTGCCAGCAGCGACCGGACGGGACTTAATGAAAAACTGTTTTTT.

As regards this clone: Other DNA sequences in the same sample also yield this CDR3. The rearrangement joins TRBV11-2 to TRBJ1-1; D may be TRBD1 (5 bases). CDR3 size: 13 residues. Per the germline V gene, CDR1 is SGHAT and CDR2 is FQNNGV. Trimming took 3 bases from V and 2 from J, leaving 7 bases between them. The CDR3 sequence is CASSFQGNTEAFF. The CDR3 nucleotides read TGTGCCAGCAGCTTCCAGGGAAACACTGAAGCTTTCTTT.

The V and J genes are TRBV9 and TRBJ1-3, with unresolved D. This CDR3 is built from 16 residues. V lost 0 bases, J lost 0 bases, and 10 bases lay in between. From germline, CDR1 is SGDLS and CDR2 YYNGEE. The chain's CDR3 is CASSVGHPRSGNTIYF. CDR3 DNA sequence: TGTGCCAGCAGCGTAGGGCATCCCCGCTCTGGAAACACCATATATTTT. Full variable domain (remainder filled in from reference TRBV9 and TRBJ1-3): DSGVTQTPKHLITATGQRVTLRCSPRSGDLSVYWYQQSLDQGLQFLIQYYNGEERAKGNILERFSAQQFPDLHSELNLSSLELGDSALYFCASSVGHPRSGNTIYFGEGSWLTVV.

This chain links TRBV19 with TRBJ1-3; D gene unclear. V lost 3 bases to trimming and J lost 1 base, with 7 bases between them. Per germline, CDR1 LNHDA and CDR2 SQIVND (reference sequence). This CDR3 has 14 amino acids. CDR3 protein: CASSIGNSGNTIYF. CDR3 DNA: TGTGCCAGTAGTATCGGGAATTCTGGAAACACCATATATTTT.

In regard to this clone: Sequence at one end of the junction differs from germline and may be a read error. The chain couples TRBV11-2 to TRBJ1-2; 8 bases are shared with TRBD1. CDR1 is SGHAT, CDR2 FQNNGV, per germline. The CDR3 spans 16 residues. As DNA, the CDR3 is TGTGCCAGCAGCCTAGACAGGGGCACCACTAACTATGGCTACACCTTC. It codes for CASSLDRGTTNYGYTF.

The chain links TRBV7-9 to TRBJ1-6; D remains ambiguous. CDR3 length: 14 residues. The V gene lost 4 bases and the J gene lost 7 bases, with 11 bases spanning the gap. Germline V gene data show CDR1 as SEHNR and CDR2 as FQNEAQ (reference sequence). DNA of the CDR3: TGTGCCAGCAGCTCCCAGACTTTAAATTCACCCCTCCACTTT. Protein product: CASSSQTLNSPLHF.

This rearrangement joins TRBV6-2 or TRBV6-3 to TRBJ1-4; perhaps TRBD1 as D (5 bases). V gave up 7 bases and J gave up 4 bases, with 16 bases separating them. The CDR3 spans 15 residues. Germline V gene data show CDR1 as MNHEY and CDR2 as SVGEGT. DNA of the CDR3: TGTGCCAGCAACCCAGCGGGACGCCGTAATGAAAAACTGTTTTTT. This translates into CASNPAGRRNEKLFF.

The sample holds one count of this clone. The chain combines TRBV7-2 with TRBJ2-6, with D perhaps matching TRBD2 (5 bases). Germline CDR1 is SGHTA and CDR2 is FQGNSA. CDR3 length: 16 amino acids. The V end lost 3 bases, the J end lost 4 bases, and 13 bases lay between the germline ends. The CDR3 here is CASSLGGFPGANVLTF. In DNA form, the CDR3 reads TGTGCCAGCAGCTTGGGCGGGTTCCCCGGGGCCAACGTCCTGACTTTC. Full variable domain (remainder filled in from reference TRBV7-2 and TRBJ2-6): GAGVSQSPSNKVTEKGKDVELRCDPISGHTALYWYRQSLGQGLEFLIYFQGNSAPDKSGLPSDRFSAERTGGSVSTLTIQRTQQEDSAVYLCASSLGGFPGANVLTFGAGSRLTVL.

The CDR3 DNA reads TGTGCCAGCAGCTTAGAAGGGGGCACTGAAGCTTTCTTT. This gives the protein CASSLEGGTEAFF. The chain uses TRBV7-9 and TRBJ1-1, with D maybe TRBD1 (6 bases). This CDR3 has 13 residues. The V gene lost 1 base and the J gene lost 4 bases, with 7 bases spanning the gap. Germline V gives CDR1 SEHNR, CDR2 FQNEAQ (reference sequence).

In DNA form, the CDR3 reads TGTGCCAGCAGCTTTACAGGGAGATATCAGCCCCAGCATTTT. The encoded protein is CASSFTGRYQPQHF. This chain connects TRBV7-8 to TRBJ1-5; the D gene is possibly TRBD1 (6 bases). Trimming shortened V by 3 bases and J by 5 bases, and 11 bases separated the two germline ends. CDR3 length: 14 residues. The germline V gene encodes CDR1 SGHVS and CDR2 FQNEAQ.

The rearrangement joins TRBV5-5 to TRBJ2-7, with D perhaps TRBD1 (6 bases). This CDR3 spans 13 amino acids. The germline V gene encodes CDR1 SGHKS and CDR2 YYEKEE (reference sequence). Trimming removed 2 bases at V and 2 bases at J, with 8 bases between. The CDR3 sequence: CASSFRTAYEQYF. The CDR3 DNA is TGTGCCAGCAGCTTCCGGACAGCCTACGAGCAGTACTTC.